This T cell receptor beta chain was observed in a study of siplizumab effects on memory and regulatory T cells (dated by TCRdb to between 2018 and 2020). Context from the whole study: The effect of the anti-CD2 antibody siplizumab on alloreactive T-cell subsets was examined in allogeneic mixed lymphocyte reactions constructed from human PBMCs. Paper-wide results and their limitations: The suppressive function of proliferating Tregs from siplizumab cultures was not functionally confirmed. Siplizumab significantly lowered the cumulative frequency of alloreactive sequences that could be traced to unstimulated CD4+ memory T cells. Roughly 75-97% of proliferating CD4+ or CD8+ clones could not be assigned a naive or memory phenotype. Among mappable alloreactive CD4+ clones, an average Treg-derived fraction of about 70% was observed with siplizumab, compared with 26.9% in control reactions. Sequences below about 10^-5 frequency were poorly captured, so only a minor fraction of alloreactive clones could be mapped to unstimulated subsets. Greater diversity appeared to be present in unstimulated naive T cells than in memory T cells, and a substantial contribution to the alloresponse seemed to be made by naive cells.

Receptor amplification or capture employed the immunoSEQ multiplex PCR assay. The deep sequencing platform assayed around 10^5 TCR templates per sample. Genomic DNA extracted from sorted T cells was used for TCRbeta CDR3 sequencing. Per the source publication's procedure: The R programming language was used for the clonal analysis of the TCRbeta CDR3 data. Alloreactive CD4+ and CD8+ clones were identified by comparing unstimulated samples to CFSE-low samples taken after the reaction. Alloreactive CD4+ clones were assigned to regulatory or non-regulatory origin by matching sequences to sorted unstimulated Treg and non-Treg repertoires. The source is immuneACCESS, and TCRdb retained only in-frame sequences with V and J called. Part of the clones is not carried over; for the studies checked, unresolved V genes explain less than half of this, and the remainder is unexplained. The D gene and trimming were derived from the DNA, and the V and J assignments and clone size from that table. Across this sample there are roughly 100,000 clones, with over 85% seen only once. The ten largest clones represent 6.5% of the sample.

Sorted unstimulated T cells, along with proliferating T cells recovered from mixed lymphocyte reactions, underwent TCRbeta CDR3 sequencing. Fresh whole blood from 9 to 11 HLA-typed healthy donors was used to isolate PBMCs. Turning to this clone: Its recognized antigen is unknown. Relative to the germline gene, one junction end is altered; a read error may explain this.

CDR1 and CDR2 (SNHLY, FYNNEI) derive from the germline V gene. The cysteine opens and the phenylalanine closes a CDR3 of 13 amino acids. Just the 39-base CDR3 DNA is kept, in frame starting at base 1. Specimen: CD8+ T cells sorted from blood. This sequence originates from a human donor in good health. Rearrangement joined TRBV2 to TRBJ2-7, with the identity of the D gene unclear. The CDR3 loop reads CASSLAMGYGQYF. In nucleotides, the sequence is TGTGCCAGCAGCTTGGCCATGGGCTACGGGCAGTACTTC.